The 13 T cell receptor beta chains presented below share a single source sample, sequenced in a study of PD-1 blockade in mismatch repair-deficient tumors. Produced via immunoSEQ multiplex PCR; TCRdb's table is partial and in-frame only. The sample holds roughly 80,000 clones, approximately 84% seen once. Sample: peripheral blood, taken 12 weeks after starting pembrolizumab. Receptors were obtained from an adult with mismatch repair-deficient cancer.

CDR3 in DNA: TGTGCCAGCAGTTTATACCGGACGGTTAGCACAGATACGCAGTATTTT. Translation gives CASSLYRTVSTDTQYF. The chain combines TRBV27 with TRBJ2-3; no firm D call. The CDR3 runs to 16 residues. The V gene lost 1 base and the J gene lost 0 bases, with 11 bases spanning the gap. The germline V gene has CDR1 MNHEY and CDR2 SMNVEV (reference sequence).

The V call is TRBV7-9, the J call TRBJ2-3, with 9 bases matching TRBD2. V trimming: 5 bases; J trimming: 3 bases; junction bases outside the gene matches: 6. This CDR3 has 15 residues. From germline, CDR1 is SEHNR and CDR2 FQNEAQ (reference sequence). This CDR3 is CASSHATSGTDTQYF. The CDR3 DNA follows: TGTGCCAGCAGCCACGCGACTAGCGGAACAGATACGCAGTATTTT.

The chain couples TRBV5-1 to TRBJ2-5; D gene uncertain. V lost 6 bases, J lost 2 bases, and 17 bases lay in between. Germline V gene lookup returns CDR1 SGHRS and CDR2 YFSETQ. The CDR3 length is 15 residues. This CDR3 is CASTYDGRKQETQYF. CDR3 coding DNA: TGCGCCAGCACTTACGACGGACGGAAACAAGAGACCCAGTACTTC.

The chain recombines TRBV15 with TRBJ2-7, with D perhaps assigned TRBD1 or TRBD2 (6 bases each). CDR1 is LNHNV, CDR2 YYDKDF, per germline (reference sequence). Trimming shortened V by 0 bases and J by 4 bases, and 31 bases separated the two germline ends. The CDR3 spans 21 residues. This CDR3 reads CATSRDLKAEWDRGPHYEQYF. CDR3 DNA sequence: TGTGCCACCAGCAGAGATCTTAAGGCAGAGTGGGACCGGGGGCCCCATTACGAGCAGTACTTC.

The J gene is TRBJ1-4, the V gene TRBV6-5; the match to TRBD1 covers 8 bases. CDR1 MNHEY and CDR2 SVGAGI come from the germline V gene. V gave up 6 bases and J gave up 7 bases; unmatched junction bases: 7. This CDR3 region has 14 residues. The CDR3 nucleotides read TGTGCCAGCAGGACAGGGGTTTATTCTGAAAAACTGTTTTTT. As protein: CASRTGVYSEKLFF.

V usage is TRBV2 and J usage is TRBJ1-1, with TRBD1 as a possible D gene (6 bases). The CDR3 is 13 amino acids. CDR1 and CDR2 from the germline V gene are SNHLY and FYNNEI. V was shortened by 8 bases and J by 0 bases, with 10 bases between the two germline ends. The CDR3 sequence: CASQGRVNTEAFF. The DNA of the CDR3 is TGTGCCAGCCAGGGGAGGGTGAACACTGAAGCTTTCTTT.

The gene calls are TRBV6-1 and TRBJ1-3, with D uncertain. The CDR3 has 12 residues. V was pared by 7 bases and J by 5 bases, with 9 bases between. From germline, CDR1 is MNHNS and CDR2 SASEGT. CDR3 region: CASKGRRNTIYF. The DNA of the CDR3 is TGTGCCAGCAAAGGGAGGAGAAACACCATATATTTT.

The chain combines TRBV6-1 with TRBJ2-5; TRBD2 matches 9 bases. Germline V gives CDR1 MNHNS, CDR2 SASEGT. Germline trimming cut 4 bases from V and 5 bases from J; bases unmatched to any gene: 2. The CDR3 is 13 amino acids. This chain's CDR3 is CASSGGRGETQYF. In DNA, the CDR3 is TGTGCCAGCAGTGGCGGGAGGGGGGAGACCCAGTACTTC.

The chain uses TRBV13 and TRBJ2-1, with D perhaps matching TRBD1 (5 bases). This CDR3 is built from 16 residues. V lost 1 base, J lost 0 bases, and 10 bases lay in between. The germline V gene has CDR1 PRHDT and CDR2 FYEKMQ (reference sequence). CDR3 residues: CASSLDRSSSYNEQFF. DNA of the CDR3: TGTGCCAGCAGCTTAGACAGGTCTAGCTCCTACAATGAGCAGTTCTTC.

The chain links TRBV5-1 to TRBJ2-5; no clear D gene. V dropped 0 bases and J dropped 1 base, with 7 bases sitting between them. Per the germline V gene, CDR1 is SGHRS and CDR2 is YFSETQ. The CDR3 covers 14 residues. The CDR3 DNA is TGCGCCAGCAGCTTGGGGGCTGGCCAAGAGACCCAGTACTTC. This sequence encodes CASSLGAGQETQYF.

The chain couples TRBV2 to TRBJ2-2; D tentatively reads TRBD1 or TRBD2 (5 bases each). V dropped 6 bases and J dropped 5 bases, with 7 bases sitting between them. Per germline, CDR1 SNHLY and CDR2 FYNNEI. This CDR3 is 12 amino acids long. The CDR3 protein is CASRRGTGELFF. The CDR3 DNA reads TGTGCCAGCAGGAGGGGAACCGGGGAGCTGTTTTTT.

The chain employs TRBV9 and TRBJ2-6, with a weak D call TRBD1 (6 bases). Trimming left V 4 bases short and J 0 bases short, with 14 bases between. The CDR3 contains 17 residues. CDR1 is SGDLS and CDR2 is YYNGEE in the germline V gene. Written as DNA, the CDR3 is TGTGCCAGCAGCCCCCGGACAGCTGACTCTGGGGCCAACGTCCTGACTTTC. Translating it yields CASSPRTADSGANVLTF.

In this sample, this clone turned up once. The chain recombines TRBV5-1 with TRBJ2-5; D ambiguous. Germline assignment: CDR1 SGHRS and CDR2 YFSETQ. V was pared by 4 bases and J by 4 bases, with 5 bases between. CDR3 length: 11 amino acids. The CDR3 region has the DNA TGCGCCAGCAGCAAGACAGAGACCCAGTACTTC. Translation gives CASSKTETQYF.